The 16 T cell receptor beta chains below all came from one sample that was sequenced in a study of blood T cell repertoires in COVID-19. Sequencing was performed with immunoSEQ multiplex PCR; in TCRdb, only in-frame clones are kept and a portion is missing. The table records approximately 110,000 clones, around 84% of them present only once. The specimen sequenced was peripheral blood. Source of these receptors: a human donor in a cohort sampled during active COVID-19.

The chain links TRBV4-3 to TRBJ1-3, with D perhaps matching TRBD1 (6 bases). This CDR3 has 13 amino acids. CDR1 LGHNA and CDR2 YSLEER come from the germline V gene. V was shortened by 8 bases and J by 5 bases, with 13 bases between the two germline ends. The CDR3 here is CASAGGPRNTIYF. The CDR3 DNA reads TGCGCCAGCGCGGGGGGGCCCCGAAACACCATATATTTT.

CDR3 loop: CASSGQDRMNQPQHF. Written as DNA, the CDR3 is TGTGCCAGCAGTGGCCAGGACAGGATGAATCAGCCCCAGCATTTT. This chain links TRBV6-2 or TRBV6-3 with TRBJ1-5; 7 nucleotides line up with TRBD1. The CDR3 has 15 amino acids. Losses at the gene ends were 5 bases for V and 4 bases for J; bases not matched to a gene: 8. CDR1 and CDR2 (germline): MNHEY, SVGEGT.

This clone was counted a single time. As DNA, the CDR3 is TGTGCCAGCGGCCGCGAGACCCAGTACTTC. As protein: CASGRETQYF. The chain carries TRBV7-9 and TRBJ2-5; D ambiguous. Looked up from germline, CDR1 is SEHNR and CDR2 is FQNEAQ (reference sequence). The length of the CDR3 is 10 residues. V was clipped by 8 bases and J by 5 bases, with 6 bases between them.

This clone was seen more than once but under ten times. The chain carries TRBV28 and TRBJ2-2; D might be TRBD1 (6 bases). This CDR3 region has 12 residues. The germline gives CDR1 MDHEN, CDR2 SYDVKM. Trimming removed 10 bases from V and 1 base from J, with 7 bases in between. The CDR3 coding sequence is TGTGCCACAGGGGAGAACACCGGGGAGCTGTTTTTT. It translates to CATGENTGELFF.

This clone was counted between two and nine times. The chain uses TRBV4-3 and TRBJ1-1, with 10 nucleotides matching TRBD1. This CDR3 has 16 residues. Germline CDR1 LGHNA, CDR2 YSLEER. The V and J ends lost 4 bases and 1 base, in that order; junction bases with no gene match: 6. The CDR3 nucleotides are TGCGCCAGCAGCCTTCAGACAGGGGGCAGGAACACTGAAGCTTTCTTT. Translated: CASSLQTGGRNTEAFF.

The chain employs TRBV5-4 and TRBJ1-2; D gene unclear. CDR3 length equals 14 residues. Between the trimmed V and J ends, which lost 1 base and 6 bases, there was a span of 13 bases. Germline V gene lookup returns CDR1 SGHNT and CDR2 YYREEE (reference sequence). The CDR3 region is CASSLPPGTNGYTF. The CDR3 bases are TGTGCCAGCAGCTTGCCCCCTGGTACTAATGGCTACACCTTC.

V is TRBV5-1 and J is TRBJ1-2; D unclear. Germline assignment: CDR1 SGHRS and CDR2 YFSETQ. The CDR3 is 15 amino acids. V was pared by 7 bases and J by 0 bases, with 16 bases between. CDR3 bases: TGCGCCAGCCAAACCGACACGGTCGCTAACTATGGCTACACCTTC. Its translation is CASQTDTVANYGYTF.

This clone was observed a handful of times. The V gene is TRBV4-2, the J gene TRBJ2-7; D gene ambiguous. Trimming removed 1 base from V and 2 bases from J, with 6 bases in between. Germline V gene sequence: CDR1 LGHNA, CDR2 YNFKEQ. The CDR3 runs 13 residues. The CDR3 loop reads CASSQVATYEQYF. The CDR3 bases are TGTGCCAGCAGCCAAGTGGCAACCTACGAGCAGTACTTC.

The chain combines TRBV5-4 with TRBJ1-6, with 9 positions matching TRBD1. This CDR3 has 17 amino acids. Germline V gene lookup returns CDR1 SGHNT and CDR2 YYREEE (reference sequence). Losses at the gene ends were 3 bases for V and 10 bases for J; bases not matched to a gene: 14. The DNA for the CDR3 is TGTGCCAGCAGCTCGATACAGGGACAGGGAGTAAGGTCACCCCTCCACTTT. The encoded protein is CASSSIQGQGVRSPLHF.

The chain is built from TRBV30 and TRBJ2-7, with no clear D. Germline CDR1 is GTSNPN and CDR2 is SVGIG (reference sequence). Trimming left V 0 bases short and J 12 bases short, with 15 bases between. The CDR3 spans 12 residues. The CDR3 loop reads CAWSVSSAGLYF. CDR3 nucleotide sequence: TGTGCCTGGAGTGTTTCCTCGGCAGGCCTGTACTTC.

The chain carries TRBV5-1 and TRBJ2-7, with a tentative D call TRBD1 (6 bases). CDR3 length equals 15 residues. Germline V gene lookup returns CDR1 SGHRS and CDR2 YFSETQ. Trimming took 5 bases from V and 1 from J, leaving 16 bases between them. CDR3 sequence (DNA): TGCGCCAGCAGTTCTGGACAGCCTAATTCCTACGAGCAGTACTTC. It yields the protein CASSSGQPNSYEQYF.

This clone was detected a few times. The chain employs TRBV27 and TRBJ1-5; D remains ambiguous. The CDR3 extends over 14 amino acids. Germline CDR1 and CDR2: MNHEY and SMNVEV (reference sequence). The V end lost 4 bases, the J end lost 6 bases, and 13 bases lay between the germline ends. This CDR3 reads CASSSSIRRQPQHF. The CDR3 region has the DNA TGTGCCAGCAGTTCCTCTATCAGGCGTCAGCCCCAGCATTTT.

The genes are TRBV19 and TRBJ2-3; D is ambiguous. The CDR3 is made up of 18 amino acids. Trimming cost V 7 bases and J 0 bases, with 23 bases left between them. Per the germline V gene, CDR1 is LNHDA and CDR2 is SQIVND (reference sequence). The CDR3 DNA reads TGTGCCAGTACAACTATGGCGCCGTCTCAAACTAGCACAGATACGCAGTATTTT. Translated, it gives CASTTMAPSQTSTDTQYF.

The V gene is TRBV6-5, the J gene TRBJ1-2; D is ambiguous. CDR3 size: 14 residues. Germline V gene data show CDR1 as MNHEY and CDR2 as SVGAGI. Trimming cost V 7 bases and J 2 bases, with 14 bases left between them. The CDR3 sequence: CASTEHQANYGYTF. CDR3 sequence (DNA): TGTGCCAGCACCGAACATCAAGCGAACTATGGCTACACCTTC.

The rearrangement links TRBV7-9 to TRBJ1-2; 7 bases line up with TRBD1. Germline CDR1 is SEHNR and CDR2 is FQNEAQ (reference sequence). The ends lost 5 bases at V and 5 bases at J; junction bases unmatched: 11. CDR3 length: 15 residues. CDR3: CASSPSGDRAYGYTF. The CDR3 coding sequence is TGTGCCAGCAGCCCCTCCGGGGACAGAGCTTATGGCTACACCTTC.

This CDR3 reads CSASSQPGGENQPQHF. CDR3 coding DNA: TGCAGTGCTAGTTCCCAGCCAGGGGGAGAAAATCAGCCCCAGCATTTT. The chain combines TRBV20-1 with TRBJ1-5, with 7 nucleotides matching TRBD1. CDR1 is DFQATT, CDR2 SNEGSKA, per germline (reference sequence). The J segment lost 4 bases and the V segment lost 3 bases, leaving 12 bases of the junction unmatched. CDR3 length equals 16 residues.